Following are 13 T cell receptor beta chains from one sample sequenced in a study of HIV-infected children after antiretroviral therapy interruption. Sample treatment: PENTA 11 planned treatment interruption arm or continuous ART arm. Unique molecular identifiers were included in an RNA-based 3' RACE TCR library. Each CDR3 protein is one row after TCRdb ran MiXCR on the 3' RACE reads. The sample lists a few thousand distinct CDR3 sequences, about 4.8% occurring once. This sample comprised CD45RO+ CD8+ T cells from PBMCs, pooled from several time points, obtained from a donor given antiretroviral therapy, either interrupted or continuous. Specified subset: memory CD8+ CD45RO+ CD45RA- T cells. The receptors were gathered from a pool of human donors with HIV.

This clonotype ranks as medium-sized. The CDR3 is CASSFYRVETQYF. CDR3 nucleotide sequence: TGTGCCAGCAGCTTTTACAGGGTGGAGACCCAGTACTTC. V and J are TRBV7-9 and TRBJ2-5, with TRBD1 as a possible D gene (6 bases). The CDR3 has 13 amino acids. Germline-derived CDR1 and CDR2 are SEHNR and FQNEAQ (reference sequence). Trimming left V 3 bases short and J 5 bases short, with 10 bases between.

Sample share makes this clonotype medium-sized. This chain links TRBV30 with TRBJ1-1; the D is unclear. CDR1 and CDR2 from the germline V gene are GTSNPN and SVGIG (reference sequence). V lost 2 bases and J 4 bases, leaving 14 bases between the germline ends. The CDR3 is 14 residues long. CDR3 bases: TGTGCCTGGAGTCCCTCCATTGCTGGCACTGAAGCTTTCTTT. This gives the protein CAWSPSIAGTEAFF.

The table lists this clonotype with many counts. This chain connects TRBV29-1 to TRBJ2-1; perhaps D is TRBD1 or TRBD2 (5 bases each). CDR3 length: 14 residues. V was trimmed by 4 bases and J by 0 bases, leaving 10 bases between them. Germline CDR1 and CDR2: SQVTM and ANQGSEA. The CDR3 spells CSVVGVLSYNEQFF. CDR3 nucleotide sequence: TGCAGCGTTGTGGGGGTTCTCTCCTACAATGAGCAGTTCTTC.

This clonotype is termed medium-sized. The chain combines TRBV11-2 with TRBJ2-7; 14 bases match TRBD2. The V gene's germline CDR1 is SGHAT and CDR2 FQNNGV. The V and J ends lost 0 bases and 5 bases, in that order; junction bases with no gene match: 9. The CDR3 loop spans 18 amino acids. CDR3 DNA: TGTGCCAGCAGCTTAGAAATGGGACTAGCGGGAGTCTATGACGAGCAGTACTTC. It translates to CASSLEMGLAGVYDEQYF.

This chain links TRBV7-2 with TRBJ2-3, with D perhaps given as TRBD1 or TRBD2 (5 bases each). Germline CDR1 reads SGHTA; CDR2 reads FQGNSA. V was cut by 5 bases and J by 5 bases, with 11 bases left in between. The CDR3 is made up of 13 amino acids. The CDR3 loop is CASSPGPKDTQYF. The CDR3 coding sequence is TGTGCCAGCAGCCCGGGACCGAAAGATACGCAGTATTTT.

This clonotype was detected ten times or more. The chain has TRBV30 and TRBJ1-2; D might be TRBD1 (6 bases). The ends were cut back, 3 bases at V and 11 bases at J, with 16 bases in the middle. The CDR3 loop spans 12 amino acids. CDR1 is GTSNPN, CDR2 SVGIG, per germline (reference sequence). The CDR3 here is CAWSPQGTGYTF. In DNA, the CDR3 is TGTGCCTGGAGCCCACAGGGTACAGGGTACACCTTC.

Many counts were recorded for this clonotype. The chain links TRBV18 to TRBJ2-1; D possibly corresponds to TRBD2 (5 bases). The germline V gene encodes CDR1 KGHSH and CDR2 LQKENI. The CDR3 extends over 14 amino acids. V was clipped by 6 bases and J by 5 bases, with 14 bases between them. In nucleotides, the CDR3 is TGTGCCAGCTCCCGCGGGCGGTCGAACAATGAGCAGTTCTTC. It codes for CASSRGRSNNEQFF.

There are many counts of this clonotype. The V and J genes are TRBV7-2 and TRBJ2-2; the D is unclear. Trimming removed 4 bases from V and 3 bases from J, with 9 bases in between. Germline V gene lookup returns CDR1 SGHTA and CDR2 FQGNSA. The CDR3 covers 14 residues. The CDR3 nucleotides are TGTGCCAGCAGCTACTACGGTCACACCGGGGAGCTGTTTTTT. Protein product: CASSYYGHTGELFF.

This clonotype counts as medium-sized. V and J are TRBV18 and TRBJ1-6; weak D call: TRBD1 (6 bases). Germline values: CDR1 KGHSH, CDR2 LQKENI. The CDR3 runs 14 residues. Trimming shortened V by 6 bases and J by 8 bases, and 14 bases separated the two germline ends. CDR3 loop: CASSPTGYYSPLHF. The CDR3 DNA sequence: TGTGCCAGCTCGCCGACAGGTTATTATTCACCCCTCCACTTT. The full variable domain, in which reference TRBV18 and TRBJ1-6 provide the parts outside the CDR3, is NAGVMQNPRHLVRRRGQEARLRCSPMKGHSHVYWYRQLPEEGLKFMVYLQKENIIDESGMPKERFSAEFPKEGPSILRIQQVVRGDSAAYFCASSPTGYYSPLHFGNGTRLTVT.

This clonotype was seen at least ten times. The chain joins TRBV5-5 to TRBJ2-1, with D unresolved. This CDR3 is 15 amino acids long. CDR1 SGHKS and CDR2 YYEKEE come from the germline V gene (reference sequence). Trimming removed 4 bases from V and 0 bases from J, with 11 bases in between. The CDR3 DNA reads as TGTGCCAGCAGCAGGACGGAGAGCTCCTACAATGAGCAGTTCTTC. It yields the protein CASSRTESSYNEQFF.

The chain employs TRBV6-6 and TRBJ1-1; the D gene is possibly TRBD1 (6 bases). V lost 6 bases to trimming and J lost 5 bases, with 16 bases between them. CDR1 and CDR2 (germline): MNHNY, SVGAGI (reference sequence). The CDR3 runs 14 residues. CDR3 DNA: TGTGCCAGCAGCCCTGCGGAGGGGGGTACTGAAGCTTTCTTT. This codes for CASSPAEGGTEAFF.

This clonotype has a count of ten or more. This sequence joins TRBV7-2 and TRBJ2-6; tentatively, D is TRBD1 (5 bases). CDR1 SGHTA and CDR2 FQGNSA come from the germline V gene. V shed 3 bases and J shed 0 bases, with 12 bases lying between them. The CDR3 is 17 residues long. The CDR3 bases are TGTGCCAGCAGCTTTTATTTCGGACACTCTGGGGCCAACGTCCTGACTTTC. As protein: CASSFYFGHSGANVLTF.

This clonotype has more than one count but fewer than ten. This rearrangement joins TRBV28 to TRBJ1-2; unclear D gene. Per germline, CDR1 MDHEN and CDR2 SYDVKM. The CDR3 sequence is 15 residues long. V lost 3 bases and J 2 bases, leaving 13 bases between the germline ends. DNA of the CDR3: TGTGCCAGCAGTTTCCAGAGGTCGAAAAACTATGGCTACACCTTC. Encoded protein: CASSFQRSKNYGYTF.